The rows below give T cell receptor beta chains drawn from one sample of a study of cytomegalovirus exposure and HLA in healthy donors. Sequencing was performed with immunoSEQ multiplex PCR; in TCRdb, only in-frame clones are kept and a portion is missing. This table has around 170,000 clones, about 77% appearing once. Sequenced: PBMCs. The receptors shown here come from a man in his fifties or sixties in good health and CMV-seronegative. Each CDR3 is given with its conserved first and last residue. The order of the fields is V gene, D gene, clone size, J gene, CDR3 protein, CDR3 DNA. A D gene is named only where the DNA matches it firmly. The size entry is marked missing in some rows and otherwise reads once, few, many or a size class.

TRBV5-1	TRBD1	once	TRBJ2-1	CASSWDRGSYNEQFF	TGCGCCAGCAGCTGGGACAGGGGATCCTACAATGAGCAGTTCTTC
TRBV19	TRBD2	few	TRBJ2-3	CASSIDQELAGEADTQYF	TGTGCCAGTAGTATAGATCAAGAACTAGCGGGAGAGGCAGATACGCAGTATTTT
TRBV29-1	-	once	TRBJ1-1	CSADVAGPGTEAFF	TGCAGCGCAGATGTTGCAGGGCCTGGCACTGAAGCTTTCTTT
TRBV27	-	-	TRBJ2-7	CASSSQGYEQYF	TGTGCCAGCAGTTCTCAGGGATACGAGCAGTACTTC
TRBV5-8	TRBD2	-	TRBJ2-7	CASSFLAGGNSYEQYF	TGTGCCAGCAGCTTTTTAGCGGGGGGAAACTCCTACGAGCAGTACTTC
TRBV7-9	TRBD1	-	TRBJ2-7	CASSSDRVPYEQYF	TGTGCCAGCAGCTCCGACAGGGTTCCCTACGAGCAGTACTTC
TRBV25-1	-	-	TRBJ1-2	CASSETGSRDYGYTF	TGTGCCAGCAGTGAAACAGGGTCTAGAGACTATGGCTACACCTTC
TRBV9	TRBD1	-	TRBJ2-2	CASSTTGTGGSGGELFF	TGTGCCAGCAGCACCACCGGGACAGGGGGGAGCGGCGGGGAGCTGTTTTTT
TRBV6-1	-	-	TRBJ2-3	CASSEVFLGDTQYF	TGTGCCAGCAGTGAAGTGTTCCTGGGCGATACGCAGTATTTT
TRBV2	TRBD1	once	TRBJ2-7	CASARQGSYEQYF	TGTGCCAGCGCTCGACAGGGTTCCTACGAGCAGTACTTC